This T cell receptor (beta chain) was observed in a study of shared clonotypes between healthy human individuals. General study points: When compared with the clonotypes that were shared by all four sorted-subset donors, the non-shared clonotypes turned out to have lower generation probabilities.

As for this clone: Its antigen is unknown.

This CDR3 is built from 14 residues. Germline CDR1 SNHLY, CDR2 FYNNEI. Trimming cost V 8 bases and J 6 bases; bases outside gene matches: 9. Some clones are missing from TCRdb's copy, which holds only in-frame ones; the method was immunoSEQ multiplex PCR. Among some 2.4 million clones, approximately 93% were seen once, and the ten largest hold around 0.4%. Sequencing used naive CD4+ T cells from PBMCs. The subset here: CD45RA+ positively selected. The chain couples TRBV2 to TRBJ1-5; 8 bases map to TRBD1. This clonotype originated in a young man in good health. Some clones in this sample may be carry-over from other donors' samples. In nucleotides, the CDR3 is TGTGCCAGCTGCGTCCCGGGACAGGCTCAGCCCCAGCATTTT. Protein: CASCVPGQAQPQHF.